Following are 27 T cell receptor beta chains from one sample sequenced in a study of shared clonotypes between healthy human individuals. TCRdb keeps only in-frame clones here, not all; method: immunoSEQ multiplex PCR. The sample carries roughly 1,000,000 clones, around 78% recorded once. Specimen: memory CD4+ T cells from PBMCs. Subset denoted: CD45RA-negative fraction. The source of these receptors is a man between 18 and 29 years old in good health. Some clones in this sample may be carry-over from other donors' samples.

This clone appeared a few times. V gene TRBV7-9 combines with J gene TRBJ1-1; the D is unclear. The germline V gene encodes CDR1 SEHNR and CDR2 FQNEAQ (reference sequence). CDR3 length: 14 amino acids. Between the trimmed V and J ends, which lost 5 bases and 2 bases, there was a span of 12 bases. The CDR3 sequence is CASSQNALNTEAFF. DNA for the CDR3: TGTGCCAGCAGCCAAAACGCCCTTAACACTGAAGCTTTCTTT.

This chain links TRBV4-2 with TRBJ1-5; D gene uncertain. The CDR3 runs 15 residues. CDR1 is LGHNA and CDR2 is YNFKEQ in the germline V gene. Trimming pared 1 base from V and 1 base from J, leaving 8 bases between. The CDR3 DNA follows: TGTGCCAGCAGCCAAGTTTTCGTCAGCAATCAGCCCCAGCATTTT. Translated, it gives CASSQVFVSNQPQHF.

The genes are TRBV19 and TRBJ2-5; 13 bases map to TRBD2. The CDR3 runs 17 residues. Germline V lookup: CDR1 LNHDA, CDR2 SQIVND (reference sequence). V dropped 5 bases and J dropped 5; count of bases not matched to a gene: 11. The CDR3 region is CASSSMWTSGSGETQYF. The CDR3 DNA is TGTGCCAGTAGTTCCATGTGGACTAGCGGGAGTGGGGAGACCCAGTACTTC.

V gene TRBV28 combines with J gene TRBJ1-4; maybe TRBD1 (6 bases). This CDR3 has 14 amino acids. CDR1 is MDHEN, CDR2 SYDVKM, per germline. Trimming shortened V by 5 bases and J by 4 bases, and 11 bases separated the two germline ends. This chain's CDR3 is CASSPDRLNEKLFF. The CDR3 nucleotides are TGTGCCAGCAGTCCAGACAGGCTTAATGAAAAACTGTTTTTT. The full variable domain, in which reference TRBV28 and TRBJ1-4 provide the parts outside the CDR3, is DVKVTQSSRYLVKRTGEKVFLECVQDMDHENMFWYRQDPGLGLRLIYFSYDVKMKEKGDIPEGYSVSREKKERFSLILESASTNQTSMYLCASSPDRLNEKLFFGSGTQLSVL.

CDR3: CASSPRGLSGGNNEQFF. In DNA, the CDR3 is TGTGCCAGCAGCCCCCGGGGATTGAGCGGGGGAAACAATGAGCAGTTCTTC. The rearrangement joins TRBV7-9 to TRBJ2-1; 8 nucleotides line up with TRBD2. Germline trimming cut 5 bases from V and 5 bases from J; bases unmatched to any gene: 14. CDR1 is SEHNR and CDR2 is FQNEAQ in the germline V gene (reference sequence). This CDR3 region has 17 residues.

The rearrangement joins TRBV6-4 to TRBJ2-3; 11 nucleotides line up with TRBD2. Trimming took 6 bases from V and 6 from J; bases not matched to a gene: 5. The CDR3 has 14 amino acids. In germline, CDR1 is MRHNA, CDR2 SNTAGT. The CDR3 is CASRRTSGRDTQYF. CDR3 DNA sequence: TGTGCCAGCAGACGGACTAGCGGGCGGGATACGCAGTATTTT.

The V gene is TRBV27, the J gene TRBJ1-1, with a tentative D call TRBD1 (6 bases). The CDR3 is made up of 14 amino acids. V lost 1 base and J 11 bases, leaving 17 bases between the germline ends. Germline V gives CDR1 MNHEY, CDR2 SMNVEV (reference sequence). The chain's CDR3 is CASSLYRGGDTAFF. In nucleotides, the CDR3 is TGTGCCAGCAGTTTATATCGGGGGGGGGACACTGCTTTCTTT.

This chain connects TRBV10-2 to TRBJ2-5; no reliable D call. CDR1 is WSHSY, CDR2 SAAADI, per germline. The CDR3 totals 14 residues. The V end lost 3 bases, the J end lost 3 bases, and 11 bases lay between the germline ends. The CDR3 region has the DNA TGCGCCAGCAGTGACATACGGAAGGAAGAGACCCAGTACTTC. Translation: CASSDIRKEETQYF.

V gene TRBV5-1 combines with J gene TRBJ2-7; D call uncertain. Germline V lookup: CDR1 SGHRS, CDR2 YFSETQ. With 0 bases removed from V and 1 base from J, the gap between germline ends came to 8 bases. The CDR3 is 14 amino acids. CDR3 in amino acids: CASSLDGGSYEQYF. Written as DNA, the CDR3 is TGCGCCAGCAGCTTGGATGGCGGATCCTACGAGCAGTACTTC.

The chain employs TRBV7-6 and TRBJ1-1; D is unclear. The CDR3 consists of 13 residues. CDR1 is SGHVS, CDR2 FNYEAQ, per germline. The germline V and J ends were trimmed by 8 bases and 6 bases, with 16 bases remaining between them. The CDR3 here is CASSRIVGSEAFF. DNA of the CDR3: TGTGCCAGCTCTCGAATAGTAGGCTCTGAAGCTTTCTTT.

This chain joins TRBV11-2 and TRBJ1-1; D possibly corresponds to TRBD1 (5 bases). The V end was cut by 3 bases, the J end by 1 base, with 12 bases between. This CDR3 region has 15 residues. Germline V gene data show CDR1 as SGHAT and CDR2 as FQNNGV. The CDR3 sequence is CASSLRWGPNTEAFF. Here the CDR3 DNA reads TGTGCCAGCAGCTTGAGGTGGGGCCCGAACACTGAAGCTTTCTTT.

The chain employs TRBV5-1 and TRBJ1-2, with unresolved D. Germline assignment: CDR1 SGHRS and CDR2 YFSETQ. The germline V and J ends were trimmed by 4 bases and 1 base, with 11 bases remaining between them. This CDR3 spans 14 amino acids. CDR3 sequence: CASSPVGDNYGYTF. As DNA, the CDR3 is TGCGCCAGCAGCCCCGTTGGGGATAACTATGGCTACACCTTC.

The CDR3 loop reads CASASHSGANVLTF. The CDR3 DNA reads as TGTGCCAGCGCGTCGCACTCTGGGGCCAACGTCCTGACTTTC. This sequence joins TRBV27 and TRBJ2-6; no firm D call. The CDR3 contains 14 residues. Germline V CDR1 and CDR2: MNHEY, SMNVEV (reference sequence). V gave up 8 bases and J gave up 0 bases, with 8 bases separating them.

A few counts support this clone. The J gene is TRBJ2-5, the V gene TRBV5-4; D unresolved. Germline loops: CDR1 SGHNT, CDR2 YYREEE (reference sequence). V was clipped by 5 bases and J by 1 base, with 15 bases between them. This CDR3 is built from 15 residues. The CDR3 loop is CASRFRGSAQETQYF. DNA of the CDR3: TGTGCCAGCAGGTTTAGAGGCAGCGCCCAAGAGACCCAGTACTTC.

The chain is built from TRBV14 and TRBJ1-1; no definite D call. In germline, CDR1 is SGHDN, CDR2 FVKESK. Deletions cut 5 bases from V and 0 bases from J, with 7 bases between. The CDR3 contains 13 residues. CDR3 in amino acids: CASSVSLNTEAFF. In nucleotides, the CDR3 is TGTGCCAGCAGCGTAAGCTTGAACACTGAAGCTTTCTTT. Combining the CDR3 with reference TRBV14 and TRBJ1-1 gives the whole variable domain EAGVTQFPSHSVIEKGQTVTLRCDPISGHDNLYWYRRVMGKEIKFLLHFVKESKQDESGMPNNRFLAERTGGTYSTLKVQPAELEDSGVYFCASSVSLNTEAFFGQGTRLTVV.

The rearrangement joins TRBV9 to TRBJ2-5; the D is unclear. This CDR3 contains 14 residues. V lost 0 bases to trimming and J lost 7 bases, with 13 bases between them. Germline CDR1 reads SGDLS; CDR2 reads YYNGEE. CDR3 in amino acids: CASSVAGQYSTQYF. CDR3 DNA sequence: TGTGCCAGCAGCGTAGCTGGCCAGTATTCGACCCAGTACTTC.

The CDR3 region is CATSKGDSNYGYTF. For the CDR3, the DNA is TGTGCCACCAGCAAAGGGGACAGCAACTATGGCTACACCTTC. The chain couples TRBV15 to TRBJ1-2; 7 bases are a match to TRBD1. Germline CDR1 is LNHNV and CDR2 is YYDKDF (reference sequence). This CDR3 contains 14 residues. After removal of 4 bases from V and 2 bases from J, the junction contained 4 bases not matched to a gene.

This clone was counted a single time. The CDR3 loop is CSVGVSQEQFF. The CDR3 coding sequence is TGCAGCGTTGGAGTTAGCCAGGAGCAGTTCTTC. The rearrangement joins TRBV29-1 to TRBJ2-1; D is undetermined. The CDR3 spans 11 residues. V shed 4 bases and J shed 10 bases, with 11 bases lying between them. CDR1 and CDR2 (germline): SQVTM, ANQGSEA.

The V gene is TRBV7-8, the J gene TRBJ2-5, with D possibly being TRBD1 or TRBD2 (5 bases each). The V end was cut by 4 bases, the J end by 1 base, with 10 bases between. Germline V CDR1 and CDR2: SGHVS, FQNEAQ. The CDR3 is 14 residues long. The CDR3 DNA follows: TGTGCCAGCAGCTCCAGGGAGCCCCAAGAGACCCAGTACTTC. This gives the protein CASSSREPQETQYF.

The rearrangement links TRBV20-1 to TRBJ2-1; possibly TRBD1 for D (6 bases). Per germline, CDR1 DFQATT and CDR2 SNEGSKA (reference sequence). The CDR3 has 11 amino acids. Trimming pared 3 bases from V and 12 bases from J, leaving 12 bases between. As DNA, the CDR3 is TGCAGTGCTAGCCCGACAGGTACGCAGTTCTTC. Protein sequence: CSASPTGTQFF.

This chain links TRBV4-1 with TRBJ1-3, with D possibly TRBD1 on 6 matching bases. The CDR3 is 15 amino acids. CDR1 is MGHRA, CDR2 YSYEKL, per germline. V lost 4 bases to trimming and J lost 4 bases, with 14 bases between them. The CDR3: CASSPRQVEGNTIYF. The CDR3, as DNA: TGCGCCAGCAGCCCCCGACAGGTCGAGGGAAACACCATATATTTT.

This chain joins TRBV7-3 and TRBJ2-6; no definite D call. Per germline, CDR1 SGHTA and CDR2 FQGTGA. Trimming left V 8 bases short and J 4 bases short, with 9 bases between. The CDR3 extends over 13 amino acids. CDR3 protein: CASGVLGANVLTF. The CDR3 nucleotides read TGTGCCAGCGGGGTGTTGGGGGCCAACGTCCTGACTTTC.

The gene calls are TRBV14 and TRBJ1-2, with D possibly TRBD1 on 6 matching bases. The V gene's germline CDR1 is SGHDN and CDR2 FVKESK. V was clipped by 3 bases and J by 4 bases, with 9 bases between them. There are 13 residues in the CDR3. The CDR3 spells CASSHDRRYGYTF. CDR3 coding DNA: TGTGCCAGCAGCCATGACAGGCGCTATGGCTACACCTTC.

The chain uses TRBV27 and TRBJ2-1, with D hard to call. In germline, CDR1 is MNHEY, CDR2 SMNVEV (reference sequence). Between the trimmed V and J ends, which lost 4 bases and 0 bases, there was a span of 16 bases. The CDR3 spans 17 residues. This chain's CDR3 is CASSSPPWATSYNEQFF. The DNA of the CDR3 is TGTGCCAGCAGTTCCCCCCCTTGGGCTACCTCCTACAATGAGCAGTTCTTC.

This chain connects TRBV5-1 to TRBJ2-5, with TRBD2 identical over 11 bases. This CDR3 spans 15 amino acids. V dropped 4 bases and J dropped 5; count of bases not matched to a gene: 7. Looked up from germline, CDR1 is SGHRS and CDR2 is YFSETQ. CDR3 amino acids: CASSITSGSGETQYF. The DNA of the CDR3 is TGCGCCAGCAGCATTACTAGCGGGAGCGGTGAGACCCAGTACTTC. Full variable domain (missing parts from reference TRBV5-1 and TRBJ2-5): KAGVTQTPRYLIKTRGQQVTLSCSPISGHRSVSWYQQTPGQGLQFLFEYFSETQRNKGNFPGRFSGRQFSNSRSEMNVSTLELGDSALYLCASSITSGSGETQYFGPGTRLLVL.

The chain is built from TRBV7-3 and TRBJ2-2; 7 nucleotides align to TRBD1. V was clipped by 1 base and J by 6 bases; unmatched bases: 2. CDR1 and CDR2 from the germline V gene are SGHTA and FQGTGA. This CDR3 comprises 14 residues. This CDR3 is CASSLIGTAGELFF. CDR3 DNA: TGTGCCAGCAGCTTAATAGGGACAGCCGGGGAGCTGTTTTTT.

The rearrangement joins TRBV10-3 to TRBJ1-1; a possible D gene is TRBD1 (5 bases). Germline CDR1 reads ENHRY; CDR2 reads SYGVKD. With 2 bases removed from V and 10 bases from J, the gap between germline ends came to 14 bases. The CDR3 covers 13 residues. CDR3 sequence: CAISEAGTIGAFF. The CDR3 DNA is TGTGCCATCAGTGAGGCGGGGACGATCGGAGCTTTCTTT.